This T cell receptor beta chain comes out of a study of human T cells and chemical hapten exposure. The CDR3 covers 15 residues. The J segment lost 4 bases and the V segment lost 5 bases, leaving 7 bases of the junction unmatched. Germline-derived CDR1 and CDR2 are SEHNR and FQNEAQ (reference sequence). In its sample, this clonotype was seen a few times. Time point described: patch test 1, 2 weeks after DPC sensitization. Treatment noted: therapeutic diphenylcyclopropenone sensitization with weekly scalp DPC. TCRdb re-analysed the RACE reads in MiXCR, keeping a single row per CDR3 protein. The table has just under 350,000 distinct CDR3 sequences, around 7% seen once.

The gene calls are TRBV7-9 and TRBJ1-4; 7 positions agree with TRBD1. This receptor was obtained from a woman aged 18 to 35 with alopecia areata. Some clones in this sample may be carry-over from other donors' samples. The starting material was whole blood, obtained in connection with sensitization to the hapten diphenylcyclopropenone (DPC). CDR3 DNA sequence: TGTGCCAGCAGCCTTGACAGGGAGAGTAATGAAAAACTGTTTTTT. It translates to CASSLDRESNEKLFF.